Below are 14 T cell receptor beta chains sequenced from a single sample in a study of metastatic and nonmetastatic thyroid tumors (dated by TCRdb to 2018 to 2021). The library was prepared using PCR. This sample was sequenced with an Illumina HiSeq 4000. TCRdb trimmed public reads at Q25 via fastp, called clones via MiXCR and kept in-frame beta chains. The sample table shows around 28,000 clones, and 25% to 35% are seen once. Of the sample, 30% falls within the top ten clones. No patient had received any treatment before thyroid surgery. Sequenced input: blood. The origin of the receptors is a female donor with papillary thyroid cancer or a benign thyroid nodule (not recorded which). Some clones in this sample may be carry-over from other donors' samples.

For the CDR3, the DNA is TGTGCCAGCAGCCAGGGCCGGGAGCTGCCTGAAGCTTTCTTT. Translated, it gives CASSQGRELPEAFF. The rearrangement joins TRBV6-2 or TRBV6-3 to TRBJ1-1; D possibly corresponds to TRBD1 (5 bases). The CDR3 runs to 14 residues. Trimming cost V 6 bases and J 6 bases, with 17 bases left between them. The germline V gene has CDR1 MNHEY and CDR2 SVGEGT.

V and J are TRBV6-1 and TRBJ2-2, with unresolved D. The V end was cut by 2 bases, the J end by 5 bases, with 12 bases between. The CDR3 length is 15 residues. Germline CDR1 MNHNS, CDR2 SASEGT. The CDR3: CASSESGRETGELFF. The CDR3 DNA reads TGTGCCAGCAGTGAAAGTGGTCGTGAAACCGGGGAGCTGTTTTTT.

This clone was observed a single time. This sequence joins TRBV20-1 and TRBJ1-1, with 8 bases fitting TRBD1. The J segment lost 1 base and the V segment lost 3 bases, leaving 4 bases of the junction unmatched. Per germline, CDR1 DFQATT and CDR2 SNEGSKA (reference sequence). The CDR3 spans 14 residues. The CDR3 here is CSARRDRKNTEAFF. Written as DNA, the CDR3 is TGCAGTGCTAGGAGGGACAGGAAGAACACTGAAGCTTTCTTT.

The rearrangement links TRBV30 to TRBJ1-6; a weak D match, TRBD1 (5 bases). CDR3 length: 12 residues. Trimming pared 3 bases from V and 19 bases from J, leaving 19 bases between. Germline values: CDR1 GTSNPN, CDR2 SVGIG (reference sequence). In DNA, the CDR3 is TGTGCCTGGAGAGTTGGGGGACCGACCTTTCACTTT. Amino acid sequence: CAWRVGGPTFHF.

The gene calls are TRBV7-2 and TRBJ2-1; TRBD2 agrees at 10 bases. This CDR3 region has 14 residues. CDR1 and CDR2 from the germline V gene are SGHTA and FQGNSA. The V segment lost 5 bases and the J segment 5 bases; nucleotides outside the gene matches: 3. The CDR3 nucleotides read TGTGCCAGCAGCCAAGGACTAGCGGACAATGAGCAGTTCTTC. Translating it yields CASSQGLADNEQFF.

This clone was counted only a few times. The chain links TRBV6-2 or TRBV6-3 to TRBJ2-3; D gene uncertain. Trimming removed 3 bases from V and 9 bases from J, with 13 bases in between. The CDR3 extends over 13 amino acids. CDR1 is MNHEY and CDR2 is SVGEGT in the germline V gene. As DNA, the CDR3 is TGTGCCAGCAGTTATATCTCCGGCAGAACGCAGTATTTT. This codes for CASSYISGRTQYF.

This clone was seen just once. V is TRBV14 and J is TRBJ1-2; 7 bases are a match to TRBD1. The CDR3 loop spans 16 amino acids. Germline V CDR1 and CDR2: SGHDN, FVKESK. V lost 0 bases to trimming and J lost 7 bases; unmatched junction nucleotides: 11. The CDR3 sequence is CASSQETGQVASGYTF. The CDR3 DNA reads TGTGCCAGCAGCCAAGAGACCGGACAGGTCGCGAGTGGCTACACCTTC.

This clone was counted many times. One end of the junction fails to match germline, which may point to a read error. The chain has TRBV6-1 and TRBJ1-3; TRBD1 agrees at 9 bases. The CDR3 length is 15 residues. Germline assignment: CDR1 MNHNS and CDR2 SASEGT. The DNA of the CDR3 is TGTGCCGGCAGTCCCAGGGACAGGGCTGGAAACACCATATATTTT. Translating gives CAGSPRDRAGNTIYF.

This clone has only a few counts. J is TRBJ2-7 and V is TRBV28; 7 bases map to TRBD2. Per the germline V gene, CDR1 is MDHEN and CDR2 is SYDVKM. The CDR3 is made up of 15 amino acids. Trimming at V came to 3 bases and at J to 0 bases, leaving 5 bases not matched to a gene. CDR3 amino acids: CASSLERGSSYEQYF. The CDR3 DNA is TGTGCCAGCAGTTTGGAGCGGGGAAGCTCCTACGAGCAGTACTTC.

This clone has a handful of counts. The CDR3 spells CATTGAYNSPLHF. The CDR3 DNA reads as TGTGCCACCACGGGAGCTTATAATTCACCCCTCCACTTT. The chain links TRBV6-1 to TRBJ1-6; D is ambiguous. Germline CDR1 and CDR2: MNHNS and SASEGT. The germline V and J ends were trimmed by 10 bases and 4 bases, with 11 bases remaining between them. The CDR3 has 13 residues.

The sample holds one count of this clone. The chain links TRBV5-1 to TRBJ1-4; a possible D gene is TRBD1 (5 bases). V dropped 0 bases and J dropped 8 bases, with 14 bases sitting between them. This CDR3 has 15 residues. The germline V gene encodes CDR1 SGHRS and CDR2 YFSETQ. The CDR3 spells CASSLDGASGEKLFF. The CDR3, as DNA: TGCGCCAGCAGCTTGGACGGGGCCTCGGGGGAAAAACTGTTTTTT.

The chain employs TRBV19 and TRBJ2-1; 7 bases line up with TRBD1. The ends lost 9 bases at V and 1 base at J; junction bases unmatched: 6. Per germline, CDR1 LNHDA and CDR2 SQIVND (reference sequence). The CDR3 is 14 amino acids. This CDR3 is CASNNRGSYNEQFF. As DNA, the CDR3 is TGTGCCAGCAATAACAGGGGATCCTACAATGAGCAGTTCTTC.

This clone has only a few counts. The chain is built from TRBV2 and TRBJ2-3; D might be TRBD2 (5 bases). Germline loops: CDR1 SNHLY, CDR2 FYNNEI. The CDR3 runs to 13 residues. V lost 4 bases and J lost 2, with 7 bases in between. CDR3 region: CASSAGNTDTQYF. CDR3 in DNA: TGTGCCAGCAGTGCGGGGAACACAGATACGCAGTATTTT.

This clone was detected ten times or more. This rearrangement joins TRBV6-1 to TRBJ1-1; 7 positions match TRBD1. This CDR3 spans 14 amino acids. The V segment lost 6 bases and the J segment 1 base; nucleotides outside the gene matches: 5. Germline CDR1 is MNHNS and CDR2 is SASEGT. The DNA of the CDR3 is TGTGCCAGCAGCCCGGGACAGAAGAACACTGAAGCTTTCTTT. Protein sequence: CASSPGQKNTEAFF.